This T cell receptor beta chain was profiled in a study of beta chain features in type 1 diabetes. General study findings and limits: Across all four CD4+ subsets, people with type 1 diabetes showed modestly shorter TCRB CDR3s.

The germline gives CDR1 LGHNA, CDR2 YSLEER. The CDR3 length is 14 residues. Trimming pared 0 bases from V and 5 bases from J, leaving 10 bases between. Expressed TCRB transcripts were sequenced because the entire RNA isolate underwent reverse transcription. The data were produced by immunoSEQ multiplex PCR, yet TCRdb's version contains in-frame clones alone and is incomplete. This table has 500,000 to 650,000 clones, 9.5% to 15% appearing once. As concerns this clone: Its antigen is not identified.

This TCR came from a young man with type 1 diabetes. What was sequenced was naive CD4+ T cells from blood. The V gene is TRBV4-3, the J gene TRBJ1-2, with D unresolved. The CDR3 protein is CASSQEGAGYGYTF. CDR3 bases: TGCGCCAGCAGCCAAGAAGGCGCAGGTTATGGCTACACCTTC.